Presented here are 18 T cell receptor delta chains from one specimen sequenced in a study of gamma-delta T cells after stem cell transplantation. TCRdb re-analyzed the RT-PCR reads via CATT. This sample carries 1,300 to 1,500 delta-chain clones, 5.5% to 8% of them seen once, and the ten largest clones take roughly 56%. Sequencing was done on a sample of gamma-delta T cells. These receptors originate from a human donor. It is not recorded whose cells these are; they may come from a transplant donor.

By share of the sample, this clone is medium-sized. The DNA of the CDR3 is TGTGCCTGTGACACCGTTGGGGGAACCGATAAACTCATCTTT. Its protein product is CACDTVGGTDKLIF. V is TRDV2 and J is TRDJ1, with 7 bases lining up with TRDD3. V was clipped by 0 bases and J by 2 bases; unmatched bases: 2. This CDR3 has 14 residues. Germline V lookup: CDR1 GEAIGNYY, CDR2 EKD.

This clone has only a few counts. This likely traces to a read error, being one base from a far larger clone. Other DNA variants within this sample encode the same CDR3. V usage is TRDV2 and J usage is TRDJ1, with 8 bases identical to TRDD2. This CDR3 is 19 amino acids long. Germline V CDR1 and CDR2: GEAIGNYY, EKD. Unmatched junction bases numbered 21, after V lost 3 bases and J lost 4 bases. CDR3 sequence: CACDPLPRLPTDTSDKLIF. CDR3 bases: TGTGCCTGTGACCCACTCCCCCGGCTTCCTACAGATACGAGCGATAAACTCATCTTT.

Notes on this clone: TCRdb's protein for this DNA is that of a much larger clone and differs from the translation at residue 7, likely a read error; the protein shown is the DNA translation. This sequence joins TRDV2 and TRDJ1; the D is unclear. The ends were cut back, 3 bases at V and 4 bases at J, with 14 bases in the middle. The CDR3 is 14 amino acids. In germline, CDR1 is GEAIGNYY, CDR2 EKD. The CDR3 DNA sequence: TGTGCCTGTGACGCCGTTGAGGCCGTCGATAAACTCATCTTT. It specifies CACDAVEAVDKLIF.

V usage is TRDV2 and J usage is TRDJ1; D perhaps matches TRDD3 (8 bases). The CDR3 is 23 residues long. Germline CDR1 is GEAIGNYY and CDR2 is EKD. V dropped 0 bases and J dropped 0 bases, with 34 bases sitting between them. Here the CDR3 DNA reads TGTGCCTGTGACACCGTGGGTCCCCTTCCTCTACCTGGGGGAACCAAAGACACCGATAAACTCATCTTT. Residues: CACDTVGPLPLPGGTKDTDKLIF.

The sample holds a few counts of this clone. The J gene is TRDJ1, the V gene TRAV29/DV5, with D perhaps TRDD2 or TRDD3 (6 bases each). Per the germline V gene, CDR1 is NSMFDY and CDR2 is ISSIKDK. Trimming left V 3 bases short and J 0 bases short, with 30 bases between. This CDR3 is built from 20 residues. The CDR3 is CAATRLPPMVGIMYTDKLIF. In DNA form, the CDR3 reads TGTGCAGCAACCCGCCTTCCCCCCATGGTGGGGATCATGTACACCGATAAACTCATCTTT.

By frequency in the sample, this clone is medium-sized. The gene calls are TRDV2 and TRDJ1; 9 nucleotides match TRDD3. This CDR3 comprises 16 residues. Germline V gives CDR1 GEAIGNYY, CDR2 EKD. J was trimmed by 2 bases and V by 1 base; bases with no gene match: 7. The CDR3 is CACDTLGDVGTDKLIF. The CDR3 bases are TGTGCCTGTGACACGCTGGGGGATGTAGGTACCGATAAACTCATCTTT.

By its share, this clone is large. The same CDR3 can be traced to other DNA sequences in this sample. This chain uses TRDV2 with TRDJ1; possibly TRDD3 for D (7 bases). This CDR3 is 20 amino acids long. Trimming removed 3 bases at V and 0 bases at J, with 28 bases between. Germline V gene data show CDR1 as GEAIGNYY and CDR2 as EKD. CDR3 in DNA: TGTGCCTGTGACTCGGTCCTACGTAATGGGGGACGGGCGTACACCGATAAACTCATCTTT. Residues: CACDSVLRNGGRAYTDKLIF.

Comments on this clone: It differs at one base from a far larger clone, so likely a read error. Other DNA sequences in this specimen translate into the identical CDR3. This chain links TRDV2 with TRDJ1; D might be TRDD3 (5 bases). The CDR3 covers 15 residues. Germline V gives CDR1 GEAIGNYY, CDR2 EKD. The CDR3 region is CACDTLLKGESKLIF. For the CDR3, the DNA is TGTGCCTGTGACACGCTCTTGAAAGGGGAGAGTAAACTCATTTTT.

This clone occurred a few times. It differs at one base from a far larger clone, so likely a read error. This chain connects TRDV2 to TRDJ1, with TRDD3 identical over 10 bases. The CDR3 spans 19 residues. In germline, CDR1 is GEAIGNYY, CDR2 EKD. V lost 0 bases and J lost 0; bases outside the gene matches: 12. In DNA form, the CDR3 reads TGTGCCTGTGACACCGTTCCTACACTGGGGGATGAAAACACCGATAAACTCATCTTT. Encoded protein: CACDTVPTLGDENTDKLIF.

This clone was found a few times. The chain couples TRDV3 to TRDJ1, with TRDD3 matching 10 bases. There are 16 residues in the CDR3. Germline V CDR1 and CDR2: TVYSNPD, GDNSRS (reference sequence). V dropped 2 bases and J dropped 3; count of bases not matched to a gene: 12. DNA of the CDR3: TGTGCCTTTCTGATAAACTGGGGGATGATGGCCGATAAACTCATCTTT. This sequence encodes CAFLINWGMMADKLIF.

As for this clone: A read error is likely here: a far larger clone is one base away. CDR3: CACGRLGDNTDKLIF. In nucleotides, the CDR3 is TGTGCCTGTGGCCGACTGGGGGATAACACCGATAAACTCATCTTT. This chain joins TRDV2 and TRDJ1, with 11 nucleotides matching TRDD3. The germline gives CDR1 GEAIGNYY, CDR2 EKD. The CDR3 is 15 amino acids. V lost 5 bases and J lost 0; bases outside the gene matches: 4.

This clone was seen a handful of times. Just one base apart from a much larger clone, this may be a read error. The same CDR3 is also encoded by other DNA sequences in this sample. The J gene is TRDJ3, the V gene TRDV2, with 10 bases aligning to TRDD3. CDR3 length: 22 residues. CDR1 is GEAIGNYY and CDR2 is EKD in the germline V gene. The CDR3 DNA sequence: TGTGCCTGTGACACCGGATTCACTGGGGGATTCGGAAGCTCCTGGGACACCCGACAAATGTTTTTC. This gives the protein CACDTGFTGGFGSSWDTRQMFF.

This clone showed up just a few times. This DNA translates differently at residue 13 from the TCRdb protein, which is that of a much larger clone; a read error is likely, and the protein shown is the DNA's own translation. This chain joins TRDV2 and TRDJ1; a possible D gene is TRDD3 (5 bases). The CDR3 has 15 residues. The germline V gene encodes CDR1 GEAIGNYY and CDR2 EKD. For the CDR3, the DNA is TGTGCCTGTGACCCCCTGGGTACGTACACCGATAAACCCATCTTT. Translation: CACDPLGTYTDKPIF.

This clone was seen a handful of times. TCRdb's entry gives the protein of a much larger clone, which mismatches this DNA's translation at residue 5, likely from a read error; the protein reported here is translated from the DNA. CDR3 coding DNA: TGTGCCTGTGACTTCCTTTATGATGGGGATATCTCTACCGATAAACTCATCTTT. Protein: CACDFLYDGDISTDKLIF. This rearrangement joins TRDV2 to TRDJ1, with TRDD3 matching over 7 bases. CDR1 and CDR2 from the germline V gene are GEAIGNYY and EKD. CDR3 length: 18 amino acids. The V and J ends lost 3 bases and 2 bases, in that order; junction bases with no gene match: 17.

This clone was counted a few times. A read error may explain this, as a much larger clone is one base away. The identical CDR3 is also encoded by other nucleotide sequences in the sample. The gene calls are TRDV2 and TRDJ1; TRDD3 matches 7 bases. J gave up 0 bases and V 1 base, and 10 bases lay outside the gene matches. Germline assignment: CDR1 GEAIGNYY and CDR2 EKD. The CDR3 spans 17 residues. The CDR3 DNA follows: TGTGCCTGTGACACGCTGGGGGGGGTTATCCACACCGATAAACTCATCTTT. Its translation is CACDTLGGVIHTDKLIF.

In the case of this clone: A read error likely explains this, since a far larger clone differs by one base. The DNA is left out, because the CDR3 cannot be placed on it with certainty; the CDR3 is given as TCRdb lists it. The J gene is TRDJ1, the V gene TRDV2; TRDD3, the table's D call, was not compared with the DNA. Termini included, the CDR3 measures 20 amino acids. Germline V CDR1 and CDR2: GEAIGNYY, EKD. The CDR3 loop is CACDTLGLVDTEGYTDKLIF.

This clone is medium-sized in the sample. J is TRDJ1 and V is TRDV2; TRDD3 might be the D (6 bases). The length of the CDR3 is 19 residues. The ends were cut back, 3 bases at V and 0 bases at J, with 25 bases in the middle. Per the germline V gene, CDR1 is GEAIGNYY and CDR2 is EKD. The CDR3 here is CACDPLDNGGNSYTDKLIF. CDR3 coding DNA: TGTGCCTGTGACCCCCTCGATAATGGGGGCAATTCGTACACCGATAAACTCATCTTT.

This clone was picked up a small number of times. A far more abundant clone sits one base away, making this likely a read error. The rearrangement joins TRDV2 to TRDJ1, with 8 positions matching TRDD3. V was pared by 5 bases and J by 0 bases, with 7 bases of the junction left unmatched. Germline CDR1 GEAIGNYY, CDR2 EKD. The CDR3 spans 15 residues. DNA for the CDR3: TGTGCCTGTGCCGCCCTACTGGGGGACACCGATAAACTCATCTTT. Protein product: CACAALLGDTDKLIF.